This TCR beta chain was sequenced in a study of T cells after somatic rescue of genetic block (dated by TCRdb to 2020 to 2022). The study in broad terms: What the study looked at was long-term robustness, specifically in a T-cell system that came about through somatic rescue of a genetic block in T-cell development.

As concerns this clone: What antigen it recognizes has not been identified. The input lacks base qualities; no much larger clone sits a single base away.

Library method: the immunoSEQ multiplex PCR assay. The clones in this table, taken by TCRdb from immuneACCESS, are in-frame only. Not every clone is retained; where verified, under half of the shortfall comes from an unresolved V gene, and the cause of the rest is unknown. This sample gives tens of thousands of clones in total; roughly 90% of them show up just once. In total, the top ten clones hold around 2.8% of the sample. There are 17 amino acids in the CDR3, from cysteine to phenylalanine inclusive. The DNA shown is the 51-base CDR3, in frame from base 1. The germline V gene sets CDR1 to KGHSH and CDR2 to LQKENI. Ends trimmed: V by 3 bases, J by 1 base; bases unmatched to a gene: 9.

Sequencing input: peripheral blood mononuclear cells (PBMCs). Recombination connected TRBV18 to TRBJ2-3, with 8 bases in between that match TRBD2. The source of this sequence is a man in his thirties or forties. The CDR3 corresponds to CASSPGLGAHGTDTQYF. The nucleotides read TGTGCCAGCTCACCGGGACTAGGGGCACATGGCACAGATACGCAGTATTTT.